A selection of T cell receptor beta chains follows, all from one sample in a study of radiotherapy plus CTLA-4 blockade in lung cancer. Generated by immunoSEQ multiplex PCR, the TCRdb table keeps only in-frame clones and is missing some. The sample lists 95,000 to 150,000 clones; about 90% were seen once. Sequencing was performed on peripheral blood, taken from a patient treated with radiotherapy plus ipilimumab. The receptors were gathered from a human donor with non-small cell lung cancer that progressed on radiotherapy plus ipilimumab. Both conserved end residues are part of each CDR3. D genes are given only for firm matches. The listing skips clone size in some rows; elsewhere it reads once, few, many or a size class.

V gene	J gene	CDR3 length	D gene	clone size	CDR3 DNA	CDR3 protein
TRBV18	TRBJ1-2	13	NA	NA	TGTGCCAGCTCACCACCGTCAGGACGCGGCTACACCTTC	CASSPPSGRGYTF
TRBV18	TRBJ1-4	15	NA	NA	TGTGCCAGCTCACCTCCAGGAGGGTCGGGGGAAAAACTGTTTTTT	CASSPPGGSGEKLFF
TRBV2	TRBJ2-1	16	NA	NA	TGTGCCAGCAGTGAAATCCCCCGGGGCCCAACCAATGAGCAGTTCTTC	CASSEIPRGPTNEQFF
TRBV7-3	TRBJ2-5	15	TRBD1	NA	TGTGCCAGCAGCTTAACCGGACAGGGAGGAGAGACCCAGTACTTC	CASSLTGQGGETQYF
TRBV7-9	TRBJ2-4	13	NA	NA	TGTGCCAGCGAGGGACTAGCCAAAAACATTCAGTACTTC	CASEGLAKNIQYF
TRBV21-1	TRBJ2-7	15	NA	NA	TGTGCCAGCAGCAAACCGTGCGGGCTAACCTACGAGCAGTACTTC	CASSKPCGLTYEQYF
TRBV6-1	TRBJ1-2	14	TRBD1	NA	TGTGCCAGCCGTCGACAGGGAGTACGCTATGGCTACACCTTC	CASRRQGVRYGYTF
TRBV2	TRBJ1-2	12	TRBD1	NA	TGTGCCAGCAGTGTGGGGACAGTCGGCTACACCTTC	CASSVGTVGYTF
TRBV5-6	TRBJ1-2	14	NA	NA	TGTGCCAGCAGCTGGTCGGGCAGGAGGTATGGCTACACCTTC	CASSWSGRRYGYTF
TRBV7-2	TRBJ2-7	15	TRBD1	NA	TGTGCCAGCAGCTTAGCCGGGACAGGGGGCTACGAGCAGTACTTC	CASSLAGTGGYEQYF
TRBV25-1	TRBJ2-7	15	NA	NA	TGTGCCAGCAGTGAATTATTCCGATCCTCCTACGAGCAGTACTTC	CASSELFRSSYEQYF
TRBV23-1	TRBJ1-3	14	NA	NA	TGCGCCAGCAGTCAACACAGGGCCGGAAACACCATATATTTT	CASSQHRAGNTIYF
TRBV7-9	TRBJ2-3	17	NA	NA	TGTGCCAGCAGCCGCCCCACCAACAGGGAGCGGACAGATACGCAGTATTTT	CASSRPTNRERTDTQYF
TRBV6-6	TRBJ1-5	15	NA	NA	TGTGCCAGCAGTTTCAGGGGCTCTAGCAATCAGCCCCAGCATTTT	CASSFRGSSNQPQHF
TRBV10-3	TRBJ2-7	18	TRBD2	NA	TGTGCCATCAGTGAGTCATTAGGGACTAGCGGGAGGGCCTGGGAGCAGTACTTC	CAISESLGTSGRAWEQYF
TRBV5-6	TRBJ2-7	17	TRBD2	NA	TGTGCCAGCAGCTTGGCGTTAGCGGGGCATAGCTCCTACGAGCAGTACTTC	CASSLALAGHSSYEQYF
TRBV27	TRBJ2-3	16	TRBD1	NA	TGTGCCAGCAGTTTATTCGGGCAGGGGGCCACAGATACGCAGTATTTT	CASSLFGQGATDTQYF
TRBV7-3	TRBJ1-1	15	NA	NA	TGTGCCAGCAGCTTAATACCAGGGAGGAACACTGAAGCTTTCTTT	CASSLIPGRNTEAFF
TRBV5-4	TRBJ2-7	18	TRBD2	NA	TGTGCCAGCAGCTTATCACCGGGACTAGCGGGAGGGATGCAAGAGCAGTACTTC	CASSLSPGLAGGMQEQYF
TRBV2	TRBJ2-1	15	TRBD2	few	TGTGCCACCTCCGAGGGGCTAGCGGGATTAAATGAGCAGTTCTTC	CATSEGLAGLNEQFF
TRBV6-1	TRBJ2-7	15	TRBD2	NA	TGTGCCAGCAGAGGAGGACTAGCGGGAAATTACGAGCAGTACTTC	CASRGGLAGNYEQYF
TRBV7-3	TRBJ2-7	15	TRBD1	NA	TGTGCCAGCAGCCAGTTCGGGACAGGGGTCTACGAGCAGTACTTC	CASSQFGTGVYEQYF
TRBV20-1	TRBJ2-3	11	NA	NA	TGCAGTGGACTTAAGGCAGATACGCAGTATTTT	CSGLKADTQYF
TRBV5-1	TRBJ2-2	15	NA	NA	TGCGCCAGCAGCTTTTCTAGCGCGGAATACGGGGAGCTGTTTTTT	CASSFSSAEYGELFF
TRBV18	TRBJ1-2	16	NA	NA	TGTGCCAGCTCACCCTTACAGGGATTCGCTAACTATGGCTACACCTTC	CASSPLQGFANYGYTF
TRBV2	TRBJ2-5	13	NA	NA	TGTGCCAGCAGACCACAGGGGGGGGAGACCCAGTACTTC	CASRPQGGETQYF